The 20 T cell receptor beta chains below were found in one sample sequenced in a study of blood T cell repertoires in COVID-19 (TCRdb year 2020). Library generation was performed with the immunoSEQ multiplex PCR assay. Sourced from immuneACCESS, this table was stored by TCRdb with only in-frame sequences that have V and J called. A share of the clones is absent; for the studies checked, an unresolved V gene accounts for under half, and the remainder has no known explanation. The sample includes about 220,000 clones, with over 75% observed a single time. The top ten hold 2% to 3% of the sample. Material: peripheral blood. These receptor sequences come from a woman between 65 and 79 years old with COVID-19, enrolled during active disease.

The chain couples TRBV6-5 to TRBJ1-2; TRBD1 matches at 8 bases. CDR3 length equals 14 residues. The V segment lost 7 bases and the J segment 3 bases; nucleotides outside the gene matches: 7. Germline CDR1 MNHEY, CDR2 SVGAGI. The CDR3 loop reads CASNRQGRYYGYTF. The DNA for the CDR3 is TGTGCCAGCAATCGACAGGGGCGGTACTATGGCTACACCTTC.

For the CDR3, the DNA is TGCGCCAGCAGCCCAAGACTAGCGGGAGGGATAGATACGCAGTATTTT. Translation: CASSPRLAGGIDTQYF. The V call is TRBV4-3, the J call TRBJ2-3; 14 bases agree with TRBD2. Per germline, CDR1 LGHNA and CDR2 YSLEER. Trimming removed 4 bases from V and 5 bases from J; junction bases left unmatched: 5. This CDR3 has 16 amino acids.

The rearrangement joins TRBV25-1 to TRBJ1-1; the D gene is possibly TRBD1 (6 bases). The CDR3 runs 14 residues. Germline CDR1 and CDR2: MGHDK and SYGVNS. Trimming shortened V by 5 bases and J by 8 bases, and 18 bases separated the two germline ends. The CDR3 sequence is CASSPNRDTREAFF. The CDR3 DNA reads TGTGCCAGCAGTCCGAACCGGGACACCCGCGAAGCTTTCTTT.

V is TRBV11-3 and J is TRBJ1-6; no clear D gene. V lost 1 base to trimming and J lost 14 bases, with 12 bases between them. CDR1 and CDR2 (germline): SGHNT, YENEEA. This CDR3 has 13 amino acids. CDR3 DNA sequence: TGTGCCAGCAGCTTAGGATGGGCAGGATCCCTCCACTTT. It specifies CASSLGWAGSLHF.

This clone appeared once. The chain has TRBV6-5 and TRBJ1-1; 8 bases map to TRBD1. Germline CDR1 and CDR2: MNHEY and SVGAGI. This CDR3 comprises 13 residues. V lost 6 bases to trimming and J lost 6 bases; unmatched junction nucleotides: 6. CDR3 in amino acids: CASSPDRGAEAFF. CDR3 DNA: TGTGCCAGCAGCCCCGACAGGGGTGCTGAAGCTTTCTTT.

The chain links TRBV13 to TRBJ2-3; D unresolved. V dropped 1 base and J dropped 10 bases, with 18 bases sitting between them. Germline V gene sequence: CDR1 PRHDT, CDR2 FYEKMQ (reference sequence). This CDR3 has 15 amino acids. The CDR3: CASSLVSALSWSQYF. The CDR3 DNA reads as TGTGCCAGCAGCTTAGTCAGTGCCCTCTCGTGGTCGCAGTATTTT. Using reference TRBV13 and TRBJ2-3 for the parts outside the CDR3, the full variable domain is AAGVIQSPRHLIKEKRETATLKCYPIPRHDTVYWYQQGPGQDPQFLISFYEKMQSDKGSIPDRFSAQQFSDYHSELNMSSLELGDSALYFCASSLVSALSWSQYFGPGTRLTVL.

In DNA, the CDR3 is TGCGCCAGCAGTGAGTCCGAGAGCTCCTATAATTCACCCCTCCACTTT. It translates to CASSESESSYNSPLHF. The chain recombines TRBV10-2 with TRBJ1-6; no reliable D call. V lost 0 bases to trimming and J lost 0 bases, with 6 bases between them. This CDR3 has 16 residues. Germline V gene lookup returns CDR1 WSHSY and CDR2 SAAADI.

This chain joins TRBV6-1 and TRBJ1-1, with D hard to call. Trimming pared 6 bases from V and 4 bases from J, leaving 9 bases between. Germline values: CDR1 MNHNS, CDR2 SASEGT. The CDR3 spans 12 residues. CDR3 coding DNA: TGTGCCAGCAGCCCCTTCGGCACTGAAGCTTTCTTT. Protein: CASSPFGTEAFF.

This sequence joins TRBV9 and TRBJ2-1; 8 bases line up with TRBD1. The trim removed 3 bases at V and 2 bases at J, leaving 1 base unmatched. The CDR3 runs 14 residues. From germline, CDR1 is SGDLS and CDR2 YYNGEE. The CDR3 spells CASSETGAYNEQFF. In DNA form, the CDR3 reads TGTGCCAGCAGCGAGACAGGGGCCTACAATGAGCAGTTCTTC.

In this sample, this clone turned up once. The rearrangement uses TRBV4-3 and TRBJ1-5; D may be TRBD1 (6 bases). CDR1 and CDR2 (germline): LGHNA, YSLEER. This CDR3 has 16 amino acids. V lost 0 bases and J lost 3, with 12 bases in between. CDR3 nucleotides: TGCGCCAGCAGCCAAGAAGGGGGACGGAACAATCAGCCCCAGCATTTT. This gives the protein CASSQEGGRNNQPQHF.

The V call is TRBV19, the J call TRBJ1-4; D remains ambiguous. CDR1 is LNHDA and CDR2 is SQIVND in the germline V gene (reference sequence). V was pared by 4 bases and J by 10 bases, with 7 bases between. The length of the CDR3 is 11 residues. The CDR3 sequence is CASSTGVKLFF. CDR3 DNA sequence: TGTGCCAGTAGTACCGGGGTAAAACTGTTTTTT.

The CDR3 region is CAISGGGPNTEAFF. CDR3 in DNA: TGTGCCATCAGTGGCGGCGGCCCGAACACTGAAGCTTTCTTT. V usage is TRBV10-3 and J usage is TRBJ1-1, with D unresolved. The V gene lost 4 bases and the J gene lost 1 base, with 10 bases spanning the gap. The CDR3 length is 14 residues. Germline V gives CDR1 ENHRY, CDR2 SYGVKD.

The rearrangement joins TRBV12-3 or TRBV12-4 to TRBJ1-1, with D hard to call. There are 13 residues in the CDR3. V lost 6 bases, J lost 0 bases, and 8 bases lay in between. Here the CDR3 DNA reads TGTGCCAGCAGCCCTCCTGTGAACACTGAAGCTTTCTTT. Its protein product is CASSPPVNTEAFF.

J is TRBJ1-2 and V is TRBV27, with 7 bases aligning to TRBD1. V lost 4 bases and J lost 8; bases outside the gene matches: 10. Looked up from germline, CDR1 is MNHEY and CDR2 is SMNVEV (reference sequence). CDR3 length: 14 amino acids. The CDR3 sequence: CASSSLDRAQGYTF. Written as DNA, the CDR3 is TGTGCCAGCAGTTCCCTCGACAGGGCGCAGGGCTACACCTTC.

J is TRBJ2-1 and V is TRBV19; D is perhaps TRBD2 (5 bases). Between the trimmed V and J ends, which lost 3 bases and 9 bases, there was a span of 12 bases. The CDR3 contains 13 residues. Germline V gene data show CDR1 as LNHDA and CDR2 as SQIVND (reference sequence). The CDR3 DNA is TGTGCCAGTAGTATCCTATCAGAGGGTGAGCAGTTCTTC. It encodes CASSILSEGEQFF.

The chain combines TRBV28 with TRBJ1-2; D unclear. CDR1 is MDHEN, CDR2 SYDVKM, per germline. This CDR3 has 13 residues. Deletions cut 7 bases from V and 1 base from J, with 10 bases between. Here the CDR3 DNA reads TGTGCCAGCATGGGAGCTAGTAACTATGGCTACACCTTC. Translated: CASMGASNYGYTF.

V usage is TRBV12-3 or TRBV12-4 and J usage is TRBJ2-7; D might be TRBD2 (6 bases). The ends were cut back, 3 bases at V and 5 bases at J, with 11 bases in the middle. This CDR3 spans 13 amino acids. CDR3 nucleotides: TGTGCCAGCAGTTTGGGGGACTCGCACGAGCAGTACTTC. It specifies CASSLGDSHEQYF.

The gene calls are TRBV9 and TRBJ2-1, with D possibly being TRBD2 (6 bases). Germline-derived CDR1 and CDR2 are SGDLS and YYNGEE. The CDR3 is 15 amino acids. With 2 bases removed from V and 4 bases from J, the gap between germline ends came to 13 bases. The CDR3 DNA sequence: TGTGCCAGCAGCGTCACGGGACTCGATTACAATGAGCAGTTCTTC. It encodes CASSVTGLDYNEQFF.

This clone was picked up a small number of times. V and J are TRBV6-5 and TRBJ1-6; 8 positions match TRBD1. Per germline, CDR1 MNHEY and CDR2 SVGAGI. V gave up 2 bases and J gave up 7 bases; unmatched junction bases: 4. The CDR3 extends over 15 amino acids. Written as DNA, the CDR3 is TGTGCCAGCAGTTACGAGGGGACAGGAAATTCACCCCTCCACTTT. The encoded protein is CASSYEGTGNSPLHF.

The chain carries TRBV11-3 and TRBJ1-1; the match to TRBD1 covers 9 bases. CDR1 is SGHNT and CDR2 is YENEEA in the germline V gene. This CDR3 is 15 amino acids long. J lost 5 bases, V lost 3 bases, and 7 bases had no gene match. The CDR3 protein is CASSLTWDRVTEAFF. CDR3 sequence (DNA): TGTGCCAGCAGCTTGACCTGGGACAGGGTGACTGAAGCTTTCTTT. Full variable domain (missing parts from reference TRBV11-3 and TRBJ1-1): EAGVVQSPRYKIIEKKQPVAFWCNPISGHNTLYWYLQNLGQGPELLIRYENEEAVDDSQLPKDRFSAERLKGVDSTLKIQPAELGDSAVYLCASSLTWDRVTEAFFGQGTRLTVV.